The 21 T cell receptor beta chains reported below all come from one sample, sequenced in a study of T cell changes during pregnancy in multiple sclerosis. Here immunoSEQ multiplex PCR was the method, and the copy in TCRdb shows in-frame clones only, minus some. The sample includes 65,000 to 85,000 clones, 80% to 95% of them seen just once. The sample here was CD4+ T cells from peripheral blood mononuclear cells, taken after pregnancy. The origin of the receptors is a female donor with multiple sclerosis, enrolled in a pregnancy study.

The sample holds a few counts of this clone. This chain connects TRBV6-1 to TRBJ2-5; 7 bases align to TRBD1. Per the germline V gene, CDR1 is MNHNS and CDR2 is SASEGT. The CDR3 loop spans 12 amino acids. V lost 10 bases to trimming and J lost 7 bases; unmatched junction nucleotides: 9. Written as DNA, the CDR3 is TGTGCCACGGGACACCCAGGGGGGACCCAGTACTTC. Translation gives CATGHPGGTQYF.

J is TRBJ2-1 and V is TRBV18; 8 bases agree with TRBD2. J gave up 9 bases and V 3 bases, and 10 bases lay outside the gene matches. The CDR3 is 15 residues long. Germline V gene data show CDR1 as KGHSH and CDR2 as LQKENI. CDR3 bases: TGTGCCAGCTCACCCCCCGGGGGGGGCCACACTGAGCAGTTCTTC. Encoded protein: CASSPPGGGHTEQFF.

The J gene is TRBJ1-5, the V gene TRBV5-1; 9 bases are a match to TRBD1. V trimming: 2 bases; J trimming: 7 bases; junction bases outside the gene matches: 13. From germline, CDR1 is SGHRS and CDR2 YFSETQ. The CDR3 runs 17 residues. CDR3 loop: CASSFQPSGQGSQPQHF. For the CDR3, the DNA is TGCGCCAGCAGCTTTCAACCATCGGGACAGGGATCGCAGCCCCAGCATTTT.

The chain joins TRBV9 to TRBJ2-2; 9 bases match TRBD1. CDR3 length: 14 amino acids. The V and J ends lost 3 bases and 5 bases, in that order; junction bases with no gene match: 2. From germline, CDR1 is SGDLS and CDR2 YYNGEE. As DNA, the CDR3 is TGTGCCAGCAGCGCCGGGACAGGGACCGGGGAGCTGTTTTTT. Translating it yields CASSAGTGTGELFF. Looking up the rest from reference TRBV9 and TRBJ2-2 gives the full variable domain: DSGVTQTPKHLITATGQRVTLRCSPRSGDLSVYWYQQSLDQGLQFLIQYYNGEERAKGNILERFSAQQFPDLHSELNLSSLELGDSALYFCASSAGTGTGELFFGEGSRLTVL.

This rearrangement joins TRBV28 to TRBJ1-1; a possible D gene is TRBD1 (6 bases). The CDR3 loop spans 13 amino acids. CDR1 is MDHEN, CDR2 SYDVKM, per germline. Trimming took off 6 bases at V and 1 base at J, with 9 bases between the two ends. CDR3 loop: CASSSGQNTEAFF. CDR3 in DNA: TGTGCCAGCAGCTCGGGACAGAACACTGAAGCTTTCTTT.

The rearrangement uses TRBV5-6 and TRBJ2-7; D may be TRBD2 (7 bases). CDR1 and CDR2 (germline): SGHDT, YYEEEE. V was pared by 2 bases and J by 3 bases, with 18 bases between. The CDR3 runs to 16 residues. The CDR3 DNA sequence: TGTGCCAGCAGCTTAGGGGGGGGATCCTCCCACTACGAGCAGTACTTC. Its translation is CASSLGGGSSHYEQYF.

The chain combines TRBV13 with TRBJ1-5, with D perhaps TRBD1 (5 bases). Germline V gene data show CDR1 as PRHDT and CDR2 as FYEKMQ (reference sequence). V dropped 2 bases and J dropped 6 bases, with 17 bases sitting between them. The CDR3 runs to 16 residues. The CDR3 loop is CASSLRGRGGGQPQHF. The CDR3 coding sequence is TGTGCCAGCAGCTTACGGGGCCGGGGGGGAGGTCAGCCCCAGCATTTT.

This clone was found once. CDR3 loop: CASSLVTGSVPFIGTDTQYF. For the CDR3, the DNA is TGTGCCAGCAGCTTGGTTACAGGGTCGGTCCCTTTTATTGGCACAGATACGCAGTATTTT. The chain combines TRBV5-4 with TRBJ2-3; perhaps TRBD1 as D (6 bases). The germline V gene has CDR1 SGHNT and CDR2 YYREEE (reference sequence). CDR3 length: 20 residues. V was pared by 0 bases and J by 1 base, with 24 bases between. The variable domain in full, with the rest retrieved from reference TRBV5-4 and TRBJ2-3, is ETGVTQSPTHLIKTRGQQVTLRCSSQSGHNTVSWYQQALGQGPQFIFQYYREEENGRGNFPPRFSGLQFPNYSSELNVNALELDDSALYLCASSLVTGSVPFIGTDTQYFGPGTRLTVL.

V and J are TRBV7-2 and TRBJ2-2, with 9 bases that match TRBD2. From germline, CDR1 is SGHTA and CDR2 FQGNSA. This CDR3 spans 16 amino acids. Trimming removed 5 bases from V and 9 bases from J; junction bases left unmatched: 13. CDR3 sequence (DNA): TGTGCCAGCAGCGAGGGAGCGGGGGGCCTCCCTCGGGAGCTGTTTTTT. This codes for CASSEGAGGLPRELFF.

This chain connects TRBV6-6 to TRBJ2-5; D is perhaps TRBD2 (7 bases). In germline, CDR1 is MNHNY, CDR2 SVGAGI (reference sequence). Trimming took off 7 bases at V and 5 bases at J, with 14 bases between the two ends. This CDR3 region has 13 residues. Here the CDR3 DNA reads TGTGCCAGCAACTATGGGGGGGGCGAGACCCAGTACTTC. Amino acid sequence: CASNYGGGETQYF.

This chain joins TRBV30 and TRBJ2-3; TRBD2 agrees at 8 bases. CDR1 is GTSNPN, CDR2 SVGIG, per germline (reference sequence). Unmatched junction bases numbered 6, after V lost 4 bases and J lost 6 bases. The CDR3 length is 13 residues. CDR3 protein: CAWMSGSDDTQYF. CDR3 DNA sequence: TGTGCCTGGATGAGCGGGAGTGACGATACGCAGTATTTT.

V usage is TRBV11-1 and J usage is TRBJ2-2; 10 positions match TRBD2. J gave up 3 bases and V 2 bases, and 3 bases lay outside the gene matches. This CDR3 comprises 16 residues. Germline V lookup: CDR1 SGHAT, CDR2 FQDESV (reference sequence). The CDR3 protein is CASSLIGTSDTGELFF. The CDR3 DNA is TGTGCCAGCAGCTTAATTGGGACTAGCGACACCGGGGAGCTGTTTTTT.

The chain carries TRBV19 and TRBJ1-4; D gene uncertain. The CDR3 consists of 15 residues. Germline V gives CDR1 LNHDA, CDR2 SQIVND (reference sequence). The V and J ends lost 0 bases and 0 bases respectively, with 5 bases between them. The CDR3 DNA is TGTGCCAGTAGTATAGATAGTGCAACTAATGAAAAACTGTTTTTT. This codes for CASSIDSATNEKLFF.

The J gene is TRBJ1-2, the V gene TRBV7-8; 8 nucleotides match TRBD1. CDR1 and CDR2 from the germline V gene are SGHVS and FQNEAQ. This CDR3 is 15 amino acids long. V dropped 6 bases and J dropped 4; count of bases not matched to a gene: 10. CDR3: CASSLGRGQGYGYTF. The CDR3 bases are TGTGCCAGCAGTTTGGGCAGGGGGCAAGGCTATGGCTACACCTTC.

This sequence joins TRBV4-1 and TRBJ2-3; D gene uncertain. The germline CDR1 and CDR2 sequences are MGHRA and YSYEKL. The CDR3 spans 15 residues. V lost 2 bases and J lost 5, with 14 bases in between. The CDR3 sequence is CASSQNTAGKDTQYF. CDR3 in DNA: TGCGCCAGCAGCCAAAATACAGCAGGCAAAGATACGCAGTATTTT.

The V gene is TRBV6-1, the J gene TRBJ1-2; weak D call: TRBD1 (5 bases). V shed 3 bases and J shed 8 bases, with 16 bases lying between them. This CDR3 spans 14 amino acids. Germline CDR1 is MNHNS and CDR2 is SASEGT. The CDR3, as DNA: TGTGCCAGCAGTGAGTTGGCAGGGAGGGGCGGCTACACCTTC. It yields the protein CASSELAGRGGYTF.

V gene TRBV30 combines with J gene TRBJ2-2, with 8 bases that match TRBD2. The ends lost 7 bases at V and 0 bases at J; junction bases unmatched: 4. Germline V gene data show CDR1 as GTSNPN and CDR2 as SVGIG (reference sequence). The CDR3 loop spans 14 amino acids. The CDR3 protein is CALLSGANTGELFF. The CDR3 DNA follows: TGTGCCTTACTTAGCGGGGCGAACACCGGGGAGCTGTTTTTT.

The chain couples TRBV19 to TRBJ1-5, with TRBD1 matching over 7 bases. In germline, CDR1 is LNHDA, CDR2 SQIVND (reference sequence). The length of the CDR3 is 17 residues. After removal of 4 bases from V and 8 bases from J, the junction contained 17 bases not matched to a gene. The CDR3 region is CASSTAHDRAIGKPQHF. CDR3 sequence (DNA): TGTGCCAGTAGTACCGCCCACGACAGGGCCATTGGTAAGCCCCAGCATTTT.

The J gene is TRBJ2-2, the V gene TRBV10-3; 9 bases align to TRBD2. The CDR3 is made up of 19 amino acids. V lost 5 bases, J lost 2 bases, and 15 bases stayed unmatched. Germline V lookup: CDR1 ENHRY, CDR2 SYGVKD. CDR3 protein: CAISSLPGTSSSNTGELFF. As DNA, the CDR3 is TGTGCCATCAGTTCCCTCCCCGGGACTAGCTCCTCAAACACCGGGGAGCTGTTTTTT.

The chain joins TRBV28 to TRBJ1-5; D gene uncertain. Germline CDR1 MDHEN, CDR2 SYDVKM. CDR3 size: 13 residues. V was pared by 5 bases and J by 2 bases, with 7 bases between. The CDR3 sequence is CASSLLGNQPQHF. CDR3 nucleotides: TGTGCCAGCAGTCTCCTCGGCAATCAGCCCCAGCATTTT.

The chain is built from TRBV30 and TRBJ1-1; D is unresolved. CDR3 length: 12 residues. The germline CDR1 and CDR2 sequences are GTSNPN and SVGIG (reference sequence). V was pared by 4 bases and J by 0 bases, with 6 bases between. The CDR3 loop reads CAWIAVNTEAFF. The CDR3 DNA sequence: TGTGCCTGGATTGCAGTGAACACTGAAGCTTTCTTT.